These 20 T cell receptor beta chains were sequenced from one sample in a study of graft-versus-host responses after intestinal transplantation (dated by TCRdb to the early 2020s). These TCRs' antigens remain unknown. The library came from the immunoSEQ multiplex PCR assay. The clones in this table, taken by TCRdb from immuneACCESS, are in-frame only. Not every clone is retained; where verified, under half of the shortfall comes from an unresolved V gene, and the cause of the rest is unknown. This sample comprises about 38,000 clones, roughly 94% of them detected only once. The ten largest make up about 0.22% of the sample. The sample's time point label, in plain terms: cells obtained before transplantation from donor or recipient. Source: unstimulated CD4+ T cells sorted from spleen or lymph node cells, taken before transplant. The receptors derive from a human donor who was the organ donor for an intestinal transplant.

CDR3 sequence: CASSLSVGGASNQPQHF. The CDR3 coding sequence is TGTGCCAGCAGTTTATCGGTTGGGGGGGCGAGCAATCAGCCCCAGCATTTT. This chain joins TRBV28 and TRBJ1-5; maybe TRBD1 (6 bases). The CDR3 is 17 amino acids. Trimming pared 1 base from V and 1 base from J, leaving 14 bases between. Germline V gives CDR1 MDHEN, CDR2 SYDVKM.

The V and J genes are TRBV30 and TRBJ1-2; 7 bases map to TRBD1. V gave up 3 bases and J gave up 0 bases; unmatched junction bases: 13. This CDR3 region has 17 residues. Per germline, CDR1 GTSNPN and CDR2 SVGIG (reference sequence). CDR3 region: CAWRTPGQVPPNYGYTF. CDR3 DNA sequence: TGTGCCTGGAGAACCCCCGGACAGGTTCCGCCTAACTATGGCTACACCTTC.

This clone appeared once. The rearrangement joins TRBV19 to TRBJ1-4; D not resolved. The CDR3 is 15 amino acids. V lost 5 bases and J lost 4, with 14 bases in between. Germline V lookup: CDR1 LNHDA, CDR2 SQIVND (reference sequence). CDR3 bases: TGTGCCAGTAGTCTTCAAGGACGGCTTAATGAAAAACTGTTTTTT. This encodes CASSLQGRLNEKLFF.

V usage is TRBV6-6 and J usage is TRBJ1-1, with TRBD1 identical over 7 bases. This CDR3 contains 14 residues. J lost 2 bases, V lost 10 bases, and 10 bases had no gene match. Germline V gene data show CDR1 as MNHNY and CDR2 as SVGAGI (reference sequence). The CDR3 nucleotides read TGTGCCACCGCCGACAGGGTGGGTAACACTGAAGCTTTCTTT. Its protein is CATADRVGNTEAFF.

V is TRBV5-1 and J is TRBJ2-3, with 11 bases fitting TRBD1. CDR3 size: 13 residues. Per the germline V gene, CDR1 is SGHRS and CDR2 is YFSETQ. V dropped 8 bases and J dropped 4; count of bases not matched to a gene: 3. This CDR3 reads CASGQGAPDTQYF. The CDR3 DNA sequence: TGCGCCAGTGGACAGGGGGCCCCAGATACGCAGTATTTT.

The rearrangement uses TRBV29-1 and TRBJ2-5; TRBD2 is a possible D gene (5 bases). Per the germline V gene, CDR1 is SQVTM and CDR2 is ANQGSEA. Trimming left V 3 bases short and J 4 bases short, with 6 bases between. The CDR3 loop spans 11 amino acids. The CDR3 DNA follows: TGCAGCGTTGACGAGGGAGAGACCCAGTACTTC. Translating gives CSVDEGETQYF.

In nucleotides, the CDR3 is TGTGCCTGGACAACGGGACAGGGGGCCGGAAACACCATATATTTT. Protein sequence: CAWTTGQGAGNTIYF. J is TRBJ1-3 and V is TRBV30; 12 nucleotides agree with TRBD1. The CDR3 loop spans 15 amino acids. V dropped 4 bases and J dropped 4; count of bases not matched to a gene: 5. Germline V gene sequence: CDR1 GTSNPN, CDR2 SVGIG (reference sequence).

This chain uses TRBV5-1 with TRBJ2-7; tentatively, D is TRBD2 (6 bases). Germline CDR1 reads SGHRS; CDR2 reads YFSETQ. V gave up 4 bases and J gave up 2 bases, with 19 bases separating them. The CDR3 is 16 residues long. CDR3 region: CASSPMTGTRTYEQYF. The CDR3 DNA follows: TGCGCCAGCAGCCCGATGACCGGGACTCGTACCTACGAGCAGTACTTC.

The chain carries TRBV7-9 and TRBJ1-2, with unresolved D. Germline CDR1 and CDR2: SEHNR and FQNEAQ (reference sequence). The V and J ends lost 1 base and 4 bases respectively, with 13 bases between them. This CDR3 comprises 15 residues. The CDR3 DNA follows: TGTGCCAGCAGCTTAGGGGATAGATTCACCTATGGCTACACCTTC. Its protein is CASSLGDRFTYGYTF.

This chain links TRBV9 with TRBJ2-2, with D possibly being TRBD1 (5 bases). Per germline, CDR1 SGDLS and CDR2 YYNGEE. The CDR3 sequence is 16 residues long. Trimming removed 0 bases from V and 3 bases from J, with 12 bases in between. The CDR3 sequence: CASSVVPQGDTGELFF. The DNA for the CDR3 is TGTGCCAGCAGCGTAGTACCCCAAGGGGACACCGGGGAGCTGTTTTTT.

The genes are TRBV4-3 and TRBJ2-7; 9 bases are shared with TRBD1. The CDR3 sequence is 16 residues long. The ends lost 0 bases at V and 4 bases at J; junction bases unmatched: 7. Germline V CDR1 and CDR2: LGHNA, YSLEER. CDR3 amino acids: CASSQDPYRGQYEQYF. CDR3 in DNA: TGCGCCAGCAGCCAAGATCCCTACAGGGGGCAGTACGAGCAGTACTTC.

The V and J genes are TRBV4-1 and TRBJ2-1; TRBD2 matches at 8 bases. Per the germline V gene, CDR1 is MGHRA and CDR2 is YSYEKL. This CDR3 contains 18 residues. V shed 1 base and J 5 bases; nucleotides not matched to a gene: 13. This CDR3 is CASSQGMFRGGFHNEQFF. Written as DNA, the CDR3 is TGCGCCAGCAGCCAAGGGATGTTTCGCGGGGGGTTTCACAATGAGCAGTTCTTC.

The genes are TRBV2 and TRBJ1-3; TRBD1 might be the D (5 bases). Trimming cost V 2 bases and J 4 bases, with 12 bases left between them. Germline V gene sequence: CDR1 SNHLY, CDR2 FYNNEI. The CDR3 is 15 amino acids. The CDR3 region has the DNA TGTGCCAGCAGTGAATCGGGAAAGGGGGGAAACACCATATATTTT. Translating it yields CASSESGKGGNTIYF.

This rearrangement joins TRBV5-1 to TRBJ2-7; maybe TRBD1 (5 bases). Trimming took off 2 bases at V and 1 base at J, with 10 bases between the two ends. CDR3 size: 14 residues. Looked up from germline, CDR1 is SGHRS and CDR2 is YFSETQ. CDR3: CASSLGVGSYEQYF. The CDR3 bases are TGCGCCAGCAGCTTAGGGGTTGGGTCCTACGAGCAGTACTTC.

The chain recombines TRBV27 with TRBJ1-5, with D tentatively TRBD1 (6 bases). V lost 1 base, J lost 4 bases, and 11 bases lay in between. This CDR3 has 15 residues. The germline V gene has CDR1 MNHEY and CDR2 SMNVEV (reference sequence). The CDR3 loop is CASSLLGGSNQPQHF. CDR3 DNA: TGTGCCAGCAGTTTATTGGGGGGCTCTAATCAGCCCCAGCATTTT.

CDR3 residues: CASSQGPGYQPQHF. DNA for the CDR3: TGTGCCAGCTCACAGGGCCCCGGGTATCAGCCCCAGCATTTT. The V call is TRBV18, the J call TRBJ1-5, with no clear D. Germline V lookup: CDR1 KGHSH, CDR2 LQKENI. Trimming pared 4 bases from V and 5 bases from J, leaving 12 bases between. The CDR3 has 14 amino acids.

J is TRBJ2-5 and V is TRBV5-1; possible D gene TRBD2, 6 bases. The V gene's germline CDR1 is SGHRS and CDR2 YFSETQ. CDR3 length: 15 amino acids. Trimming took off 4 bases at V and 5 bases at J, with 18 bases between the two ends. The CDR3 protein is CASSPTDLREETQYF. CDR3 nucleotide sequence: TGCGCCAGCAGCCCAACCGATCTTCGGGAGGAGACCCAGTACTTC.

The rearrangement joins TRBV4-3 to TRBJ2-3; D may be TRBD1 (5 bases). Trimming pared 1 base from V and 4 bases from J, leaving 9 bases between. Germline CDR1 reads LGHNA; CDR2 reads YSLEER. The CDR3 loop spans 14 amino acids. The CDR3 DNA follows: TGCGCCAGCAGCCAAGTCCAGGGCGCAGATACGCAGTATTTT. Its protein is CASSQVQGADTQYF.

The J gene is TRBJ1-3, the V gene TRBV9; 7 bases align to TRBD1. The CDR3 is made up of 15 amino acids. Germline lookup yields CDR1 SGDLS and CDR2 YYNGEE. The V gene end was trimmed by 3 bases and the J gene end by 0 bases; junction bases not matched to a gene: 3. CDR3 protein: CASSARDSSGNTIYF. CDR3 coding DNA: TGTGCCAGCAGCGCCCGGGACAGCTCTGGAAACACCATATATTTT.

The chain employs TRBV4-3 and TRBJ1-1; perhaps TRBD1 as D (5 bases). V shed 4 bases and J shed 6 bases, with 15 bases lying between them. The CDR3 contains 14 residues. Per the germline V gene, CDR1 is LGHNA and CDR2 is YSLEER. The CDR3 region has the DNA TGCGCCAGCAGCCGTTCCGTTGGGGGGGCTGAAGCTTTCTTT. Protein sequence: CASSRSVGGAEAFF.